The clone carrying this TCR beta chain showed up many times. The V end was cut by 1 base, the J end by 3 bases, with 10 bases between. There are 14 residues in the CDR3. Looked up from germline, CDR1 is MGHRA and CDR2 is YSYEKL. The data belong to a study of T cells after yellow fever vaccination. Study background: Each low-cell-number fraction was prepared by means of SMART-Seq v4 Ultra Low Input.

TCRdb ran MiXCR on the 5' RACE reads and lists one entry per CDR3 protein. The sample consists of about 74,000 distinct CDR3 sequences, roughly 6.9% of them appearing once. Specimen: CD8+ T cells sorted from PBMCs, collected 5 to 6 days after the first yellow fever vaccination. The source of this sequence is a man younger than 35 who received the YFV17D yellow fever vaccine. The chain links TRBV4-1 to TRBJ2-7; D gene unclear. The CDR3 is CASSQAPVGYEQYF. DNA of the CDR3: TGCGCCAGCAGCCAAGCCCCCGTGGGCTACGAGCAGTACTTC.